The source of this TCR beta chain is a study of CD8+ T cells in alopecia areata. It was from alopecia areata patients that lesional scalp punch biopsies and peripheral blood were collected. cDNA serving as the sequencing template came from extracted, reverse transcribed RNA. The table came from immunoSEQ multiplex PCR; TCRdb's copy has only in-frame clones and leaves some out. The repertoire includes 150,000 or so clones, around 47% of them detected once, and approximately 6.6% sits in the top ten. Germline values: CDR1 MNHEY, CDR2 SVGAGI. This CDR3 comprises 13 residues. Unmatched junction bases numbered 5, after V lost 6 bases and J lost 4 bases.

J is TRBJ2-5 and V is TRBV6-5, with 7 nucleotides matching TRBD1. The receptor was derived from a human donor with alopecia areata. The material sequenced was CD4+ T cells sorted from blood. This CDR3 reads CASRTGNRETQYF. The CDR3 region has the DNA TGTGCCAGCAGGACAGGGAATCGAGAGACCCAGTACTTC.